This T cell receptor (beta chain) comes out of a study of vaccination and CD4 T cells after COVID-19. Study overall: Cells received overlapping spike peptides from SARS-CoV-2, HCoV-NL63, HCoV-OC43 and HCoV-229E as stimulation.

An Oncomine TCR Beta short-read assay was used to sequence the DNA from cultured CD4+ T cells. MiXCR, applied by TCRdb to the PCR reads, yields one record per CDR3 protein. The profile covers over 6,500 distinct CDR3 sequences, with about 70% appearing a single time and 37% taken by the ten largest. Treatment noted: roughly 10-day PBMC culture with coronavirus spike peptide pools or control peptides (ViraFEST assay). Positive tests by PCR, dated March to December 2020, predated US Alpha, Beta and Delta variants. Following culture for approximately ten days, CD4+ T cells were isolated by negative selection. Study-wide points: The analysis of convalescent patients involved relatively few individuals and lacked early post-infection timepoints.

A remark on this clonotype: Its antigen is still unknown.

The receptor's source is a human donor who had recovered from COVID-19. Specimen: CD4+ T cells from blood, cultured in vitro.

The CDR3 sequence is CASSEGPGRQGGYTF. The DNA for the CDR3 is TGTGCCAGCAGTGAAGGTCCCGGACGGCAGGGGGGCTACACCTTC. This sequence joins TRBV2 and TRBJ1-2; D is possibly TRBD1 (6 bases). Germline V gene lookup returns CDR1 SNHLY and CDR2 FYNNEI. CDR3 length equals 15 residues. Trimming removed 1 base at V and 8 bases at J, with 17 bases between.